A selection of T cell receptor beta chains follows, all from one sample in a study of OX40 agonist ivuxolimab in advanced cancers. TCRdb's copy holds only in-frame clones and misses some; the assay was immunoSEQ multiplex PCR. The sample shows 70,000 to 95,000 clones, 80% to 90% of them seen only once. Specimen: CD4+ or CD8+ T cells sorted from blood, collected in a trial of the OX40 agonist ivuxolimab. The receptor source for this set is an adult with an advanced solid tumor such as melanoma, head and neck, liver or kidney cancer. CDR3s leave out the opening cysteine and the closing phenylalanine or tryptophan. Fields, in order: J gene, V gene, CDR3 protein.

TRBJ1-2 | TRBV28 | ASSFNPGSYT
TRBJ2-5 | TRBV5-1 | ASSRAGTSGVGSKETQY
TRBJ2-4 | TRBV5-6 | ASSLESGNIQY
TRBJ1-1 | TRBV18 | ASSPQQGNTEAF
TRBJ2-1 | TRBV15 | ATSREIAVYNEQF
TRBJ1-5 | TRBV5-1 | ASSAGTGPNQPQH
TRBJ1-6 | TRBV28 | ASSSLTGSSPLH
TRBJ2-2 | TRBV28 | ASTGFGELF
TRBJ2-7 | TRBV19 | ASRATGTSYEQY
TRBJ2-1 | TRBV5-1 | ASSLAGDSNEQF
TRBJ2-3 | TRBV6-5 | ASSDRGTQY
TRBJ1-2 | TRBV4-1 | ASSQDRSGTGGAASFGYT
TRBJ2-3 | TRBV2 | ASTTKGLVDTQY
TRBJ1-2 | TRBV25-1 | ASSSYRVGYT
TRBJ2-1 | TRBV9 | ASSATGTYNEQF
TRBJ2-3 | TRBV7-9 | ASSLDGPSTDTQY
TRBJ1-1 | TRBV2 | ASSTREGFTEAF
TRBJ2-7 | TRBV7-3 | ASSPRLEASYEQY
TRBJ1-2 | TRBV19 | ATQEREGYGYT
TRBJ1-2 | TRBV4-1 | ASSQPLAGEGYGYT
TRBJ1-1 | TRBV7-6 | ASSARPVDITGTEAF
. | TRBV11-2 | ASSFSSGRGNVEQY
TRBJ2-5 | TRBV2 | ASSGSTRQETQY
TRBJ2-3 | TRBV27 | ASSLDRTDTQY
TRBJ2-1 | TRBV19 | ASSGPGLAGIEQF
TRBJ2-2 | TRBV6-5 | ATLSNAGELF
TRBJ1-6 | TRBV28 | ASSFNLQSHSPLH
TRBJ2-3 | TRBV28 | ASRGTSFSDTQY